This is a list of T cell receptor beta chains from one sample in a study of naive and memory T cell subsets. TCRdb recomputed calls from the 5' RACE reads with MiXCR, one row per CDR3 protein. The data contain more than 55,000 distinct CDR3 sequences, about 8.3% of them singletons. The receptor source for this set is a female donor in good health. The CDR3 runs from the conserved cysteine through the conserved F or W. Fields, in order: V gene, J gene, D gene, clone size, CDR3 protein, CDR3 DNA. A D gene is named only where the DNA matches it firmly. Rows may omit the clone size; those that give it use once, few, many or a size class.

TRBV7-3	TRBJ2-3	TRBD2	many	CASSLIPSRGGADTQYF	TGTGCCAGCAGCTTAATCCCCTCGCGCGGGGGTGCAGATACGCAGTATTTT
TRBV7-2	TRBJ2-2	NA	NA	CASSWNTGELFF	TGTGCCAGCAGCTGGAACACCGGGGAGCTGTTTTTT
TRBV12-3/TRBV12-4	TRBJ2-2	NA	NA	CASSPGANTGELFF	TGTGCCAGCAGCCCTGGAGCGAACACCGGGGAGCTGTTTTTT
TRBV27	TRBJ2-1	NA	NA	CASSPPRGETPNEQFF	TGTGCCAGCAGCCCACCACGAGGGGAGACCCCCAATGAGCAGTTCTTC
TRBV18	TRBJ2-7	NA	few	CASSPLVRDEQYF	TGTGCCAGCTCACCACTTGTAAGAGACGAGCAGTACTTC
TRBV6-6	TRBJ2-6	NA	NA	CASSYSGVTGANVLTF	TGTGCCAGCAGTTACTCGGGGGTAACTGGGGCCAACGTCCTGACTTTC
TRBV2	TRBJ1-2	TRBD1	few	CASSEQGANYGYTF	TGTGCCAGCAGTGAACAGGGGGCTAACTATGGCTACACCTTC
TRBV5-6	TRBJ1-5	NA	NA	CASSFYSGNQPQHF	TGTGCCAGCAGCTTTTATTCGGGCAATCAGCCCCAGCATTTT
TRBV13	TRBJ2-5	NA	few	CASSLVETQYF	TGTGCCAGCAGCTTAGTAGAGACCCAGTACTTC
TRBV11-1	TRBJ2-1	NA	many	CASSPLADSYNEQFF	TGTGCCAGCAGCCCTTTGGCAGATTCCTACAATGAGCAGTTCTTC
TRBV5-4	TRBJ1-6	TRBD1	NA	CASSQPTGSGVNSPLHF	TGTGCCAGCAGTCAACCGACAGGGAGTGGGGTTAATTCACCCCTCCACTTT
TRBV12-3/TRBV12-4	TRBJ1-3	NA	many	CASSLGPGGNTIYF	TGTGCCAGCAGCTTGGGGCCTGGAGGAAACACCATATATTTT
TRBV6-5	TRBJ1-3	TRBD1	many	CASRPVWDSNSGNTIYF	TGTGCCAGCAGACCCGTATGGGACAGCAACTCTGGAAACACCATATATTTT
TRBV7-2	TRBJ2-3	TRBD1	NA	CASSLRMTGTDTQYF	TGTGCCAGCAGCTTAAGGATGACAGGGACAGATACGCAGTATTTT
TRBV7-2	TRBJ1-6	NA	many	CASSIQRNSPLHF	TGTGCCAGCAGCATACAGCGAAATTCACCCCTCCACTTT
TRBV6-1	TRBJ2-7	NA	many	CASSEALPEQYF	TGTGCCAGCAGTGAAGCGCTTCCCGAGCAGTACTTC
TRBV5-1	TRBJ2-3	NA	NA	CASSLNKGSLTDTQYF	TGCGCCAGCAGCTTGAATAAGGGCAGCCTCACAGATACGCAGTATTTT
TRBV7-9	TRBJ2-1	TRBD2	few	CASSYTSGEGPRYNEQFF	TGTGCCAGCAGCTATACTAGCGGGGAGGGACCTAGATACAATGAGCAGTTCTTC
TRBV7-2	TRBJ2-1	NA	NA	CASSWSEGNEQFF	TGTGCCAGCAGCTGGTCGGAGGGCAATGAGCAGTTCTTC
TRBV5-4	TRBJ2-3	TRBD2	NA	CAIFSGGTDTQYF	TGTGCCATCTTTAGCGGGGGCACAGATACGCAGTATTTT
TRBV20-1	TRBJ2-3	NA	few	CSALRGGPRTDTQYF	TGCAGTGCTTTAAGGGGGGGGCCGAGGACAGATACGCAGTATTTT
TRBV2	TRBJ2-5	NA	few	CASSDVSIWTQYF	TGTGCCAGCAGTGATGTGTCGATATGGACCCAGTACTTC
TRBV3-1	TRBJ1-1	TRBD1	many	CASSFQGAGTEAFF	TGTGCCAGCAGCTTTCAGGGGGCAGGCACTGAAGCTTTCTTT
TRBV19	TRBJ1-6	NA	NA	CASREQVYNSPLHF	TGTGCCAGTAGAGAACAGGTTTATAATTCACCCCTTCACTTT
TRBV28	TRBJ2-1	TRBD2	many	CASSLAGGYDPEQFF	TGTGCCAGCAGTTTAGCGGGGGGGTATGATCCTGAGCAGTTCTTC